Following are 30 T cell receptor beta chains from one sample sequenced in a study of blood T cell repertoires in COVID-19. Measured with immunoSEQ multiplex PCR; TCRdb has only the in-frame clones, and not every one. The data show a few hundred thousand clones, with around 90% seen just once and roughly 2.1% held by the top ten. The specimen sequenced was peripheral blood. These receptors were collected from a man aged 18 to 30 with active or convalescent COVID-19.

This clone occurred a few times. The rearrangement joins TRBV6-5 to TRBJ1-5; D is possibly TRBD1 (5 bases). V was shortened by 0 bases and J by 7 bases, with 13 bases between the two germline ends. CDR3 length: 15 residues. Germline CDR1 is MNHEY and CDR2 is SVGAGI. As DNA, the CDR3 is TGTGCCAGCAGTTACTCGATAGGGTCAGGGCAGCCCCAGCATTTT. Translated, it gives CASSYSIGSGQPQHF.

This chain uses TRBV11-2 with TRBJ1-4, with D unresolved. V lost 5 bases, J lost 0 bases, and 16 bases lay in between. This CDR3 has 17 residues. CDR1 is SGHAT and CDR2 is FQNNGV in the germline V gene. This CDR3 reads CASSPRYLGATNEKLFF. The DNA for the CDR3 is TGTGCCAGCAGCCCCCGCTATCTGGGAGCAACTAATGAAAAACTGTTTTTT.

In this sample, this clone turned up a few times. The same CDR3 also results from other DNA sequences found in this sample. The V gene is TRBV28, the J gene TRBJ2-1, with 11 bases lining up with TRBD2. Trimming removed 5 bases from V and 3 bases from J; junction bases left unmatched: 0. The CDR3 contains 14 residues. Germline V gene lookup returns CDR1 MDHEN and CDR2 SYDVKM. CDR3 sequence (DNA): TGTGCCAGCAGTCTAGCGGGAGGCTACAATGAGCAGTTCTTC. It translates to CASSLAGGYNEQFF.

The chain links TRBV27 to TRBJ2-7; D ambiguous. The CDR3 sequence is 12 residues long. V shed 4 bases and J shed 2 bases, with 6 bases lying between them. CDR1 and CDR2 (germline): MNHEY, SMNVEV (reference sequence). CDR3 nucleotide sequence: TGTGCCAGCAGTTCTGGAGCCTACGAGCAGTACTTC. This encodes CASSSGAYEQYF.

This clone was seen once. V and J are TRBV4-1 and TRBJ1-5; no clear D. V was shortened by 3 bases and J by 0 bases, with 15 bases between the two germline ends. Germline assignment: CDR1 MGHRA and CDR2 YSYEKL. This CDR3 is 17 amino acids long. This CDR3 is CASSHRPGTASNQPQHF. CDR3 in DNA: TGCGCCAGCAGCCACCGCCCGGGAACTGCTAGCAATCAGCCCCAGCATTTT.

The chain employs TRBV7-9 and TRBJ1-5; D unresolved. Looked up from germline, CDR1 is SEHNR and CDR2 is FQNEAQ (reference sequence). CDR3 length: 14 amino acids. V lost 5 bases to trimming and J lost 9 bases, with 17 bases between them. The CDR3 protein is CASSPTDGLGPQHF. DNA for the CDR3: TGTGCCAGCAGCCCTACGGACGGACTGGGGCCCCAGCATTTT.

The chain's CDR3 is CASSFRGLGEAFF. CDR3 DNA sequence: TGTGCCAGCAGCTTCCGCGGGTTAGGTGAAGCTTTCTTT. The chain has TRBV11-2 and TRBJ1-1; no clear D. The germline gives CDR1 SGHAT, CDR2 FQNNGV. This CDR3 contains 13 residues. Trimming took off 3 bases at V and 7 bases at J, with 12 bases between the two ends.

The genes are TRBV2 and TRBJ1-5, with no clear D. This CDR3 region has 13 residues. Trimming removed 4 bases from V and 4 bases from J, with 8 bases in between. CDR1 and CDR2 (germline): SNHLY, FYNNEI. CDR3 sequence: CASSGEGNQPQHF. The CDR3 DNA reads as TGTGCCAGCAGTGGGGAGGGTAATCAGCCCCAGCATTTT.

The J gene is TRBJ2-2, the V gene TRBV27, with D tentatively TRBD2 (5 bases). The V end was cut by 3 bases, the J end by 4 bases, with 9 bases between. The CDR3 runs to 14 residues. From germline, CDR1 is MNHEY and CDR2 SMNVEV (reference sequence). The CDR3 DNA is TGTGCCAGCAGTTTGGACTTTATCACCGGGGAGCTGTTTTTT. Residues: CASSLDFITGELFF.

V gene TRBV2 combines with J gene TRBJ1-1, with 7 nucleotides matching TRBD1. Per the germline V gene, CDR1 is SNHLY and CDR2 is FYNNEI. CDR3 length: 14 amino acids. The V segment lost 4 bases and the J segment 6 bases; nucleotides outside the gene matches: 8. CDR3: CASSGRGLISEAFF. CDR3 in DNA: TGTGCCAGCAGTGGGAGGGGGCTTATTTCTGAAGCTTTCTTT.

This clone was observed once. The rearrangement links TRBV13 to TRBJ2-7; TRBD2 agrees at 9 bases. CDR1 is PRHDT and CDR2 is FYEKMQ in the germline V gene (reference sequence). The CDR3 runs to 14 residues. V shed 1 base and J 4 bases; nucleotides not matched to a gene: 2. The CDR3 loop reads CASSLATSGYEQYF. The CDR3 nucleotides are TGTGCCAGCAGCTTAGCGACTAGCGGTTACGAGCAGTACTTC.

This rearrangement joins TRBV3-1 (or the pseudogene TRBV3-2) to TRBJ1-1; 9 nucleotides line up with TRBD1. From germline, CDR1 is LGHDT and CDR2 YNNKEL (reference sequence). CDR3 length equals 13 residues. J gave up 3 bases and V 4 bases, and 0 bases lay outside the gene matches. The CDR3 here is CASSRTGDTEAFF. The DNA of the CDR3 is TGTGCCAGCAGCCGGACAGGGGACACTGAAGCTTTCTTT.

This clone was picked up a small number of times. CDR3 DNA: TGTGCCAGCAGTTACGCTAGGACAGGGGATCAGCCCCAGCATTTT. It is translated as CASSYARTGDQPQHF. The rearrangement uses TRBV6-5 and TRBJ1-5, with 9 positions matching TRBD1. The junction had 4 bases not matched to a gene; V was cut back by 2 bases and J by 5 bases. Germline lookup yields CDR1 MNHEY and CDR2 SVGAGI. The CDR3 consists of 15 residues.

This chain links TRBV2 with TRBJ2-2, with a possible D match to TRBD1 (6 bases). V was clipped by 6 bases and J by 8 bases, with 19 bases between them. The CDR3 totals 15 residues. CDR1 is SNHLY, CDR2 FYNNEI, per germline. The CDR3 DNA follows: TGTGCCAGCAGAGAGAATCCCCAGGGGCGGGGGGAGCTGTTTTTT. Its protein product is CASRENPQGRGELFF. The full variable domain, with the rest looked up from reference TRBV2 and TRBJ2-2, is EPEVTQTPSHQVTQMGQEVILRCVPISNHLYFYWYRQILGQKVEFLVSFYNNEISEKSEIFDDQFSVERPDGSNFTLKIRSTKLEDSAMYFCASRENPQGRGELFFGEGSRLTVL.

This chain uses TRBV6-2 or TRBV6-3 with TRBJ2-7; D unclear. Trimming stripped 4 bases from V and 4 bases from J, with 5 bases between. CDR1 and CDR2 from the germline V gene are MNHEY and SVGEGT. This CDR3 comprises 11 residues. CDR3 amino acids: CASSLYYEQYF. DNA for the CDR3: TGTGCCAGCAGTTTATATTACGAGCAGTACTTC.

This sequence joins TRBV11-2 and TRBJ2-3; 11 bases map to TRBD2. CDR3 length: 17 amino acids. The germline CDR1 and CDR2 sequences are SGHAT and FQNNGV. J was trimmed by 0 bases and V by 4 bases; bases with no gene match: 6. CDR3 region: CASSSLTSGTSTDTQYF. CDR3 bases: TGTGCCAGCAGCTCACTGACTAGCGGGACTAGCACAGATACGCAGTATTTT.

The gene calls are TRBV9 and TRBJ2-3; 7 nucleotides align to TRBD2. The J segment lost 1 base and the V segment lost 0 bases, leaving 5 bases of the junction unmatched. Germline CDR1 is SGDLS and CDR2 is YYNGEE. The CDR3 spans 16 residues. CDR3 region: CASSVARAGGTDTQYF. For the CDR3, the DNA is TGTGCCAGCAGCGTAGCTCGGGCGGGAGGCACAGATACGCAGTATTTT.

V gene TRBV19 combines with J gene TRBJ2-7; tentatively, D is TRBD2 (6 bases). The CDR3 covers 14 residues. Germline assignment: CDR1 LNHDA and CDR2 SQIVND (reference sequence). Deletions cut 3 bases from V and 3 bases from J, with 12 bases between. The CDR3 is CASSIFAGSYEQYF. The CDR3 nucleotides read TGTGCCAGTAGTATTTTTGCGGGGAGCTACGAGCAGTACTTC.

The chain links TRBV7-9 to TRBJ1-2; 8 nucleotides match TRBD1. The ends lost 1 base at V and 13 bases at J; junction bases unmatched: 14. Per the germline V gene, CDR1 is SEHNR and CDR2 is FQNEAQ (reference sequence). The CDR3 length is 15 residues. CDR3 sequence reads: CASSLVGGQATQRTF. As DNA, the CDR3 is TGTGCCAGCAGCTTAGTGGGGGGACAGGCGACCCAACGCACCTTC.

The chain links TRBV11-2 to TRBJ2-1, with D unresolved. V was shortened by 0 bases and J by 10 bases, with 7 bases between the two germline ends. The CDR3 has 12 amino acids. Germline V CDR1 and CDR2: SGHAT, FQNNGV. In DNA form, the CDR3 reads TGTGCCAGCAGCTTAGATTTATTGGAGCAGTTCTTC. As protein: CASSLDLLEQFF. The whole variable domain, remainder taken from reference TRBV11-2 and TRBJ2-1, is EAGVAQSPRYKIIEKRQSVAFWCNPISGHATLYWYQQILGQGPKLLIQFQNNGVVDDSQLPKDRFSAERLKGVDSTLKIQPAKLEDSAVYLCASSLDLLEQFFGPGTRLTVL.

The V gene is TRBV5-4, the J gene TRBJ1-2, with 7 bases identical to TRBD1. CDR1 is SGHNT, CDR2 YYREEE, per germline (reference sequence). V gave up 3 bases and J gave up 1 base; unmatched junction bases: 6. CDR3 size: 15 residues. CDR3 protein: CASSSRGDSNYGYTF. The CDR3 region has the DNA TGTGCCAGCAGCTCTCGCGGGGACAGTAACTATGGCTACACCTTC.

The V call is TRBV27, the J call TRBJ1-1; D is perhaps TRBD1 (6 bases). The CDR3 length is 13 residues. V was pared by 8 bases and J by 7 bases, with 17 bases between. Germline CDR1 MNHEY, CDR2 SMNVEV (reference sequence). The CDR3 loop is CASRPTGRYEAFF. CDR3 nucleotide sequence: TGTGCCAGCCGCCCGACAGGCCGTTATGAAGCTTTCTTT.

V is TRBV7-3 and J is TRBJ2-1; unclear D gene. V lost 5 bases to trimming and J lost 5 bases, with 10 bases between them. The CDR3 sequence is 13 residues long. Germline CDR1 SGHTA, CDR2 FQGTGA. In nucleotides, the CDR3 is TGTGCCAGCAGCCTATCGTATGACAATGAGCAGTTCTTC. Protein sequence: CASSLSYDNEQFF.

This clone was seen a few times. The rearrangement uses TRBV10-2 and TRBJ1-1, with a possible D match to TRBD1 (6 bases). The CDR3 contains 15 residues. Trimming pared 6 bases from V and 4 bases from J, leaving 18 bases between. Germline-derived CDR1 and CDR2 are WSHSY and SAAADI. The DNA of the CDR3 is TGCGCCAGCAGGGAGACAGGTCCGGTTGGCACTGAAGCTTTCTTT. This translates into CASRETGPVGTEAFF.

This sequence joins TRBV2 and TRBJ1-6; 7 bases map to TRBD1. The J segment lost 10 bases and the V segment lost 6 bases, leaving 9 bases of the junction unmatched. The CDR3 has 14 amino acids. From germline, CDR1 is SNHLY and CDR2 FYNNEI. The chain's CDR3 is CASRATGAPSPLHF. For the CDR3, the DNA is TGTGCCAGCAGGGCTACAGGGGCCCCCTCACCCCTCCACTTT. The whole variable domain, remainder taken from reference TRBV2 and TRBJ1-6, is EPEVTQTPSHQVTQMGQEVILRCVPISNHLYFYWYRQILGQKVEFLVSFYNNEISEKSEIFDDQFSVERPDGSNFTLKIRSTKLEDSAMYFCASRATGAPSPLHFGNGTRLTVT.

This chain links TRBV21-1 with TRBJ2-5; the D call TRBD2 from the table was never checked on the DNA. TRBV21-1 is classified as a pseudogene. This CDR3 region has 20 residues. The CDR3 DNA follows: TGTGCCAGCAGCAAAGGGGGTAAGGCTAGCGGGGGGCGCTACCAAGAGACCCAGTACTTC. Its translation: CASSKGGKASGGRYQETQYF.

V and J are TRBV28 and TRBJ1-1; D remains ambiguous. CDR1 is MDHEN, CDR2 SYDVKM, per germline. Trimming removed 4 bases from V and 0 bases from J, with 6 bases in between. The CDR3 covers 13 residues. As DNA, the CDR3 is TGTGCCAGCAGTTCCCCAATGAACACTGAAGCTTTCTTT. The encoded protein is CASSSPMNTEAFF.

The chain is built from TRBV5-6 and TRBJ1-3; 8 bases align to TRBD1. The CDR3 is 17 residues long. Germline values: CDR1 SGHDT, CDR2 YYEEEE. V shed 1 base and J 0 bases; nucleotides not matched to a gene: 6. The CDR3 coding sequence is TGTGCCAGCAGCTTGAGGACAGGGATATTCTCTGGAAACACCATATATTTT. This encodes CASSLRTGIFSGNTIYF.

This chain connects TRBV4-3 to TRBJ1-1; tentatively, D is TRBD1 (5 bases). V lost 4 bases and J lost 1, with 13 bases in between. Germline V gene data show CDR1 as LGHNA and CDR2 as YSLEER. The CDR3 has 15 residues. The chain's CDR3 is CASSRLDTPNTEAFF. CDR3 in DNA: TGCGCCAGCAGCCGTCTGGACACCCCGAACACTGAAGCTTTCTTT.

The chain employs TRBV7-8 and TRBJ1-2; maybe TRBD1 (6 bases). Trimming removed 4 bases from V and 5 bases from J, with 14 bases in between. Looked up from germline, CDR1 is SGHVS and CDR2 is FQNEAQ. The CDR3 covers 14 residues. The chain's CDR3 is CASSSRQASYGYTF. For the CDR3, the DNA is TGTGCCAGCAGCTCCCGACAGGCATCATATGGCTACACCTTC.